This is a list of T cell receptor beta chains from one sample in a study of CD8 T cells in ankylosing spondylitis. MiXCR, applied by TCRdb to the 5' RACE reads, yields one record per CDR3 protein. The sample contains more than 500,000 distinct CDR3 sequences, about 5.4% of which appear only once. Sequenced input: blood, either unsorted or a sorted T cell fraction (not recorded which). Every receptor here comes from a male donor with ankylosing spondylitis. CDR3s include the opening cysteine and the closing phenylalanine or tryptophan. A D gene is named only where the DNA matches it firmly. Not all rows give a size; the values are once, few, many and, for expanded clones, a class.

TRBJ1-1,many,TRBV6-5,.,CASSYLPWEGRTEAFF,TGTGCCAGCAGTTATCTCCCTTGGGAGGGTAGAACTGAAGCTTTCTTT
TRBJ2-1,few,TRBV5-1,.,CASSLAEGFYNEQFF,TGCGCCAGCAGCTTGGCCGAGGGTTTCTACAATGAGCAGTTCTTC
TRBJ2-3,many,TRBV4-3,TRBD2,CASSQVSGGGADTQYF,TGCGCCAGCAGCCAAGTATCGGGCGGGGGGGCAGATACGCAGTATTTT
TRBJ2-1,many,TRBV24-1,.,CATQLSADYNEQFF,TGTGCCACCCAACTAAGCGCCGACTACAATGAGCAGTTCTTC
TRBJ2-5,.,TRBV5-1,.,CASRGSEETQYF,TGCGCCAGCAGAGGCAGTGAAGAGACCCAGTACTTC
TRBJ1-3,many,TRBV20-1,.,CSAKAAGTGNTIYF,TGCAGTGCCAAGGCGGCGGGGACTGGAAACACCATATATTTT
TRBJ1-1,many,TRBV12-5,.,CASGLGKATEAFF,TGTGCTAGTGGTTTAGGGAAGGCCACTGAAGCTTTCTTT
TRBJ1-6,.,TRBV12-3/TRBV12-4,TRBD1,CASKTRTGDSPLHF,TGTGCCAGCAAGACACGGACAGGGGATTCACCCCTCCACTTT
TRBJ2-3,.,TRBV6-2/TRBV6-3,.,CASSYSMVDTQYF,TGTGCCAGCAGTTACTCGATGGTGGATACGCAGTATTTT
TRBJ2-4,many,TRBV20-1,TRBD1,CSATGTAKNIQYF,TGCAGTGCCACAGGGACAGCTAAAAACATTCAGTACTTC
TRBJ1-2,.,TRBV4-3,TRBD1,CASSHHGQGGGYTF,TGCGCCAGCAGCCACCACGGACAGGGAGGCGGCTACACCTTC
TRBJ2-1,few,TRBV12-3/TRBV12-4,.,CASRREKGETTYNEQFF,TGTGCCAGCAGGAGAGAAAAGGGGGAGACGACCTACAATGAGCAGTTCTTC
TRBJ2-3,many,TRBV7-8,.,CASSPQGDTQYF,TGTGCCAGCAGCCCTCAGGGAGATACGCAGTATTTT
TRBJ1-6,few,TRBV9,.,CASSVGGVGNSPLHF,TGTGCCAGCAGCGTAGGAGGGGTGGGAAATTCACCCCTCCACTTT
TRBJ2-4,.,TRBV6-1,TRBD2,CASSRLAGAKNIQYF,TGTGCCAGCAGTAGACTAGCGGGAGCCAAAAACATTCAGTACTTC
TRBJ1-6,many,TRBV7-9,.,CASSLAVGGLMNSPLHF,TGTGCCAGCAGCTTAGCGGTAGGGGGACTGATGAATTCACCCCTCCACTTT
TRBJ2-1,few,TRBV5-1,.,CASSWATGPTNEQFF,TGCGCCAGCAGCTGGGCTACCGGACCCACCAATGAGCAGTTCTTC
TRBJ1-2,few,TRBV6-1,TRBD1,CASDLDRGNGYTF,TGTGCCAGCGACTTGGACAGGGGGAATGGCTACACCTTC
TRBJ2-7,.,TRBV9,TRBD1,CASSPDRGFGEQYF,TGTGCCAGCAGCCCGGACAGGGGCTTTGGGGAGCAGTACTTC
TRBJ1-4,many,TRBV27,.,CASSLSAQLNEKLFF,TGTGCCAGCAGTTTATCGGCTCAGTTAAATGAAAAACTGTTTTTT
TRBJ2-5,many,TRBV28,.,CASSPWGRTGQETQYF,TGTGCCAGCAGCCCTTGGGGCCGTACCGGCCAAGAGACCCAGTACTTC
TRBJ2-7,few,TRBV18,.,CATSRGTREQYF,TGTGCCACCTCGAGGGGGACGAGGGAGCAGTACTTC
TRBJ2-7,few,TRBV20-1,.,CSARRQLNSYEQYF,TGCAGTGCTAGAAGGCAGCTTAACTCCTACGAGCAGTACTTC
TRBJ2-6,many,TRBV7-8,.,CASNPSPSGANVLTF,TGTGCCAGCAACCCCTCCCCTTCTGGGGCCAACGTCCTGACTTTC
TRBJ2-7,.,TRBV9,TRBD1,CASSVGTGGSYEQYF,TGTGCCAGCAGCGTAGGGACAGGGGGTTCCTACGAGCAGTACTTC
TRBJ1-1,.,TRBV6-1,TRBD1,CASTLDRPMKTEAFF,TGTGCCAGCACCCTGGACAGGCCGATGAAAACTGAAGCTTTCTTT
TRBJ2-2,many,TRBV7-2,.,CASSPRAGTGELFF,TGTGCCAGCAGTCCTAGAGCGGGCACCGGGGAGCTGTTTTTT
TRBJ2-3,many,TRBV29-1,.,CSVEGVGRGTTDTQYF,TGCAGCGTTGAAGGCGTCGGCCGGGGGACAACAGATACGCAGTATTTT
TRBJ2-1,many,TRBV29-1,.,CSVDGGDEQFF,TGCAGCGTTGATGGTGGAGATGAGCAGTTCTTC
TRBJ2-7,many,TRBV12-3/TRBV12-4,TRBD2,CASSGLAGGMQQYF,TGTGCCAGCAGTGGACTAGCGGGGGGTATGCAGCAGTACTTC
TRBJ2-1,many,TRBV7-2,.,CASSPRLYYNEQFF,TGTGCCAGCAGCCCGAGACTATATTACAATGAGCAGTTCTTC
TRBJ2-6,many,TRBV29-1,.,CSVRVAGANVLTF,TGCAGCGTTAGGGTCGCCGGGGCCAACGTCCTGACTTTC